This T cell receptor beta chain was profiled in a study of shared clonotypes between healthy human individuals. Study in general: Per donor, three plates held CD4 naive cells, three held CD4 memory, two held CD8 naive and one held CD8 memory.

There are 17 residues in the CDR3. Trimming took off 3 bases at V and 7 bases at J, with 24 bases between the two ends. CDR1 and CDR2 from the germline V gene are KGHSH and LQKENI. Sequencing was performed with immunoSEQ multiplex PCR; in TCRdb, only in-frame clones are kept and a portion is missing. The table records about 2.4 million clones, more than 90% of them present only once. This clonotype was sampled from a man aged 18-30 years in good health. Sequencing input: naive CD4+ T cells sorted from blood. Regarding subset: CD45RA+ positively selected. The gene calls are TRBV18 and TRBJ2-5; D possibly corresponds to TRBD2 (7 bases). CDR3 region: CASSPPAGANILGTQYF. The CDR3 DNA reads as TGTGCCAGCTCACCCCCTGCGGGGGCGAACATTTTAGGGACCCAGTACTTC.